The subject of this entry is one TCR beta chain. As yet, its antigen is unknown. With V trimmed by 4 bases and J by 0 bases, 4 bases remained unmatched. There are 16 residues in the CDR3. The germline CDR1 and CDR2 sequences are LGHNA and YNFKEQ. The record originates from a study of T cell responses to AZD1222 COVID-19 vaccine. Notes on the study in general: CD4 TCRs linked to vaccination spanned spike, dominating at 160-218 and 743-854.

The assay was immunoSEQ multiplex PCR, and TCRdb's table has in-frame clones only and misses some. The sample contains 90,000 to 130,000 clones, about 85% of which appear only once. The sample here was peripheral blood, taken on day 0 of AZD1222 vaccination. The sequence was collected from an adult in good health. The chain links TRBV4-2 to TRBJ1-4; 8 bases match TRBD1. The CDR3 sequence is CASSPGQGTTNEKLFF. As DNA, the CDR3 is TGTGCCAGCAGCCCCGGACAGGGAACAACTAATGAAAAACTGTTTTTT.